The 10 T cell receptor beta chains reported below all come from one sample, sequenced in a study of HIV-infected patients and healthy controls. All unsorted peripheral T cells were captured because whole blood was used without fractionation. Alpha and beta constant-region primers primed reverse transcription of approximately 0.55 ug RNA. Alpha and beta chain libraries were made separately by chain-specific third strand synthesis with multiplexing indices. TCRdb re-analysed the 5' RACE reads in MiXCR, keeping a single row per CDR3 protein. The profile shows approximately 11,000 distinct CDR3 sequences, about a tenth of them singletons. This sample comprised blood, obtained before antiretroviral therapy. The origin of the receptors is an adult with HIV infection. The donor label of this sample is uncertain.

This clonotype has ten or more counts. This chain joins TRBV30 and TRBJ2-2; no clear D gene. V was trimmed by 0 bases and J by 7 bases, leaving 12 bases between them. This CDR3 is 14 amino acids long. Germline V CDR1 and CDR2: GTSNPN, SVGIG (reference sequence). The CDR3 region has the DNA TGTGCCTGGAGTGTTCAAGTTAGAGGCGGGGAGCTGTTTTTT. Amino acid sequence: CAWSVQVRGGELFF.

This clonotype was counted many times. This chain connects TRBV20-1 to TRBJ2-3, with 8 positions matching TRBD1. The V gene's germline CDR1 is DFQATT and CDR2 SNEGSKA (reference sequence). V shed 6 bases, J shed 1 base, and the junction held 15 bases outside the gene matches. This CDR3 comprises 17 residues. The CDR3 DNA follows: TGCAGTGCAGCCGCCGGGACAGGTTCCCCCCGCACAGATACGCAGTATTTT. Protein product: CSAAAGTGSPRTDTQYF.

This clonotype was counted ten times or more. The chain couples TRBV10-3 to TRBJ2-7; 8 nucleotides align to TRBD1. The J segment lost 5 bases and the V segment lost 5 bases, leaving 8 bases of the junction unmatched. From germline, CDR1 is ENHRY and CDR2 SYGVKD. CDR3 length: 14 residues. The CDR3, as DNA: TGTGCCATCAGTTCCCAGGGGGCTTTGAACGAGCAGTACTTC. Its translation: CAISSQGALNEQYF.

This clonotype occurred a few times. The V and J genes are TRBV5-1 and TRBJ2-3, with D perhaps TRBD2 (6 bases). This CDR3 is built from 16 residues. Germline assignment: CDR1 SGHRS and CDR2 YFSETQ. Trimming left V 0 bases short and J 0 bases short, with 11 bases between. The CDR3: CASSLAVRESTDTQYF. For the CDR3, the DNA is TGCGCCAGCAGCTTGGCCGTCCGGGAGAGCACAGATACGCAGTATTTT.

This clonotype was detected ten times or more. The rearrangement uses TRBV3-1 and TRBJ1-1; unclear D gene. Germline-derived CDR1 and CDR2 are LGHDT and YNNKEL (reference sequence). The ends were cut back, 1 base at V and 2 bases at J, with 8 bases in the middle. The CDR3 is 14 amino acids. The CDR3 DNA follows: TGTGCCAGCAGCCAAGGGTACCCTAACACTGAAGCTTTCTTT. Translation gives CASSQGYPNTEAFF. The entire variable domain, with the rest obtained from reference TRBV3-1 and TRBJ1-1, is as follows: DTAVSQTPKYLVTQMGNDKSIKCEQNLGHDTMYWYKQDSKKFLKIMFSYNNKELIINETVPNRFSPKSPDKAHLNLHINSLELGDSAVYFCASSQGYPNTEAFFGQGTRLTVV.

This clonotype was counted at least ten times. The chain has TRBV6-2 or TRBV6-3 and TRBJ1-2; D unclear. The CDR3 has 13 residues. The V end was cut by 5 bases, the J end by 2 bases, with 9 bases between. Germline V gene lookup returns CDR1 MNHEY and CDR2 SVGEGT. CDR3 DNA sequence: TGTGCCAGCAGTCCAAGTGGGAACTATGGCTACACCTTC. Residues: CASSPSGNYGYTF.

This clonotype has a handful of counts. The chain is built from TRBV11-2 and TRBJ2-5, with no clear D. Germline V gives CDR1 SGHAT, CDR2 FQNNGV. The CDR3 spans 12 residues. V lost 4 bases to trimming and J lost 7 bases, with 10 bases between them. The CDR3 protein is CASSSNWGTQYF. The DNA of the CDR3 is TGTGCCAGCAGCTCGAACTGGGGGACCCAGTACTTC.

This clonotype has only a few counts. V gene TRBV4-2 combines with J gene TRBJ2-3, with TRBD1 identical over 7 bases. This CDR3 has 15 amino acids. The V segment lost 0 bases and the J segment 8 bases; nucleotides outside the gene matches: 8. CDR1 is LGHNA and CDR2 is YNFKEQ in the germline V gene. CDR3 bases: TGTGCCAGCAGCCAAGAAGAGGGGGCGTCGGGTACGCAGTATTTT. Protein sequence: CASSQEEGASGTQYF.

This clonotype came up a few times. CDR3 protein: CASSLSGTGANSPLHF. The DNA for the CDR3 is TGCGCCAGCAGCTTATCCGGGACAGGAGCGAATTCACCCCTCCACTTT. The V and J genes are TRBV5-1 and TRBJ1-6; 8 bases are a match to TRBD1. CDR3 length equals 16 residues. In germline, CDR1 is SGHRS, CDR2 YFSETQ. V gave up 2 bases and J gave up 7 bases; unmatched junction bases: 8.

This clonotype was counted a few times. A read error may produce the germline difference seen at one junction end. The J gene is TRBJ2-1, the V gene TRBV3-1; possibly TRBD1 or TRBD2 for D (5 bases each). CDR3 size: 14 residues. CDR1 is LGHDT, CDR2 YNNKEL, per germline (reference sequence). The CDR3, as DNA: TGTGCCAGCAGCCAGTTGGGGACCAACAATGTGCAGTTCTTC. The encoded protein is CASSQLGTNNVQFF.